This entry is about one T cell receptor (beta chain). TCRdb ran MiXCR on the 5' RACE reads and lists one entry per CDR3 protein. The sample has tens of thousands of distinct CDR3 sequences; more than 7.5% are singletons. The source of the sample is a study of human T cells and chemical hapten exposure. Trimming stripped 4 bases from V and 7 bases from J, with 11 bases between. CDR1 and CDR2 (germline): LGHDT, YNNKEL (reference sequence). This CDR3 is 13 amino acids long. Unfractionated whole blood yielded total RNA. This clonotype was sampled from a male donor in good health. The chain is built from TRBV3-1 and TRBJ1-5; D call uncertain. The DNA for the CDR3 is TGTGCCAGCAGCCTCAGGCATGGACAGCCCCAGCATTTT. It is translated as CASSLRHGQPQHF.